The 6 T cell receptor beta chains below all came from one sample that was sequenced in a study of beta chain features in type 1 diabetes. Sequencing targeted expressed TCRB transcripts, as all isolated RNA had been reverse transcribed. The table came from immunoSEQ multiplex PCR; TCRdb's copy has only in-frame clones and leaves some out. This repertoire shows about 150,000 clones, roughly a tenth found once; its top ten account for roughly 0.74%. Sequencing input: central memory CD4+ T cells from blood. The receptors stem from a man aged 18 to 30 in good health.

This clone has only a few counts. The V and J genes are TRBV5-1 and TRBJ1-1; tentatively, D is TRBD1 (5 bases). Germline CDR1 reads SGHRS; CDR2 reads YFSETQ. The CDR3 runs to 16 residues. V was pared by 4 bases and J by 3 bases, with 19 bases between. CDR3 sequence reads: CASSRSGGGEDTEAFF. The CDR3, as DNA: TGCGCCAGCAGCCGGTCCGGGGGGGGAGAAGACACTGAAGCTTTCTTT.

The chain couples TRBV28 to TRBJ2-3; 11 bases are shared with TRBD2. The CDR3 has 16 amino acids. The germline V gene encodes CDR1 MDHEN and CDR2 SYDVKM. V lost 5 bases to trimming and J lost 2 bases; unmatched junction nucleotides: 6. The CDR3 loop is CASSKGLAEITDTQYF. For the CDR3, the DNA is TGTGCCAGCAGTAAGGGACTAGCGGAGATCACAGATACGCAGTATTTT.

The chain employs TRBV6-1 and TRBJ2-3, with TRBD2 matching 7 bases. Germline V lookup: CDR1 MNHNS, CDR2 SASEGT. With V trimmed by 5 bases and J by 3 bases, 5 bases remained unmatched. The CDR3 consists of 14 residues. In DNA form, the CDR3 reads TGTGCCAGCAGTCGGGAGGACCTTACAGATACGCAGTATTTT. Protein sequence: CASSREDLTDTQYF.

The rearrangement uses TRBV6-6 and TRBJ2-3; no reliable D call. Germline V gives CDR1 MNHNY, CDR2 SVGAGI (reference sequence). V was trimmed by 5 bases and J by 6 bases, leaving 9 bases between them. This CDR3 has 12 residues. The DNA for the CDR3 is TGTGCCAGCAGTAATAACTGGGATACGCAGTATTTT. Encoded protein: CASSNNWDTQYF.

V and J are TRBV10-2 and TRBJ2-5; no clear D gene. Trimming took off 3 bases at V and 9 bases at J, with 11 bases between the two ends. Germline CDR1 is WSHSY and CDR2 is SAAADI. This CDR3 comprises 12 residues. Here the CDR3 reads CASSDPPAAQYF. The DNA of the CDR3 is TGCGCCAGCAGTGATCCCCCTGCGGCCCAGTACTTC.

The CDR3, as DNA: TGTGCCAGCAGTGTGACAGGAACCTCTGGGGCCAACGTCCTGACTTTC. It encodes CASSVTGTSGANVLTF. The rearrangement joins TRBV7-2 to TRBJ2-6; D perhaps matches TRBD1 (6 bases). Germline V gives CDR1 SGHTA, CDR2 FQGNSA. Trimming took off 6 bases at V and 0 bases at J, with 12 bases between the two ends. The CDR3 covers 16 residues.